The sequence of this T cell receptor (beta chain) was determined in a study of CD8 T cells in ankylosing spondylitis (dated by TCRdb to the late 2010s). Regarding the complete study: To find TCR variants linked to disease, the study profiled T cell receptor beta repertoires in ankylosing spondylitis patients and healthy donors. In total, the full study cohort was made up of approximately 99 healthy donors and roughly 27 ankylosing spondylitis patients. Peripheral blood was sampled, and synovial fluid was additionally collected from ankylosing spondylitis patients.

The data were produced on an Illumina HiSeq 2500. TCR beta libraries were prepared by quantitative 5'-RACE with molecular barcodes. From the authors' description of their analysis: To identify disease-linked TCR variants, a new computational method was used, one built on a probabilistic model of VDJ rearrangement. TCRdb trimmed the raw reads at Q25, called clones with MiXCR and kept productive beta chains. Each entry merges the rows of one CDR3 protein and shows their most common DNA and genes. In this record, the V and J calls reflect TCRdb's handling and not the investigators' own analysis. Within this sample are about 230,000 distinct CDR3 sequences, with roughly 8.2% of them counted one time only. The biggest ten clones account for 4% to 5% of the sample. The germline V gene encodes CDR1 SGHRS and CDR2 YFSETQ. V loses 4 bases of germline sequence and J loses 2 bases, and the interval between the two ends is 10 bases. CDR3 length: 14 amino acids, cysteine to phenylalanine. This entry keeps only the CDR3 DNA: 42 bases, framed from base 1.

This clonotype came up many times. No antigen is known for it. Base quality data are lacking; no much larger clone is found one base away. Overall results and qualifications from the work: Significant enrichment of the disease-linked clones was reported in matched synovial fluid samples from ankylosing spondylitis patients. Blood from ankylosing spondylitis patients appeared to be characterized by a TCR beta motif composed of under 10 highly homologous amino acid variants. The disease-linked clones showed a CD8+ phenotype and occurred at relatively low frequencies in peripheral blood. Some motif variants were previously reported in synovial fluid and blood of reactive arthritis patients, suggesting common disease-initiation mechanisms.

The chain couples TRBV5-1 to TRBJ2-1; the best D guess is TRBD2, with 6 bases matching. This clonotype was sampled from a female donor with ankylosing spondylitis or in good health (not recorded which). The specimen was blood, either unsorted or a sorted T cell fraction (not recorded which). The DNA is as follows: TGCGCCAGCAGCGCCGCTAGCGCCTACAATGAGCAGTTCTTC. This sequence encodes CASSAASAYNEQFF.